Described below is a single T cell receptor beta chain sequence and its context. Germline V gives CDR1 SNHLY, CDR2 FYNNEI. V dropped 8 bases and J dropped 2; count of bases not matched to a gene: 5. The CDR3 runs to 14 residues. The data derive from a study of T cells in localized non-small cell lung cancer. Produced via immunoSEQ multiplex PCR; TCRdb's table is partial and in-frame only. The sample shows around 19,000 clones, about nine tenths of them seen only once. V gene TRBV2 combines with J gene TRBJ1-2; the match to TRBD1 covers 10 bases. The clonotype was recovered from a woman aged 35-70 years with stage I lung adenocarcinoma. The material sequenced was peripheral blood, taken before any cancer treatment. In nucleotides, the CDR3 is TGTGCCAGCGGGAAGGGACAGGGGAACTATGGCTACACCTTC. This codes for CASGKGQGNYGYTF.